The 10 T cell receptor beta chains below come from one sample, sequenced in a study of OX40 agonist ivuxolimab in advanced cancers. Method: immunoSEQ multiplex PCR; TCRdb's copy keeps in-frame clones and lacks some. There are around 130,000 clones in the sample; just over 90% occur only once, and more than 0.15% lies in the top ten. Specimen: CD4+ or CD8+ T cells sorted from blood, collected in a trial of the OX40 agonist ivuxolimab. Receptors were obtained from an adult with an advanced solid tumor such as melanoma, head and neck, liver or kidney cancer.

This clone was found once. This chain links TRBV1 with TRBJ1-1. TRBV1 is termed a pseudogene. The CDR3 extends over 13 amino acids. In DNA, the CDR3 is TGCACCAGCAGCCAAGATCGTCCTTCTGAAGCTTTCTTT. Encoded protein: CTSSQDRPSEAFF.

V is TRBV28 and J is TRBJ2-5; the match to TRBD1 covers 8 bases. Germline V gene sequence: CDR1 MDHEN, CDR2 SYDVKM. The junction had 14 bases not matched to a gene; V was cut back by 4 bases and J by 4 bases. The CDR3 length is 17 residues. The CDR3 sequence is CASSSSGQVRAGETQYF. The DNA for the CDR3 is TGTGCCAGCAGTTCCTCGGGACAGGTCAGGGCTGGAGAGACCCAGTACTTC.

The chain combines TRBV28 with TRBJ1-4; TRBD1 agrees at 7 bases. The J segment lost 8 bases and the V segment lost 5 bases, leaving 14 bases of the junction unmatched. Per germline, CDR1 MDHEN and CDR2 SYDVKM. This CDR3 spans 16 amino acids. The CDR3 DNA follows: TGTGCCAGCAGTGCCGCCGGGACAGCCGCGGAGGAAAAACTGTTTTTT. This sequence encodes CASSAAGTAAEEKLFF. The variable domain in full, with the rest retrieved from reference TRBV28 and TRBJ1-4, is DVKVTQSSRYLVKRTGEKVFLECVQDMDHENMFWYRQDPGLGLRLIYFSYDVKMKEKGDIPEGYSVSREKKERFSLILESASTNQTSMYLCASSAAGTAAEEKLFFGSGTQLSVL.

The chain recombines TRBV28 with TRBJ2-3, with D perhaps matching TRBD1 or TRBD2 (5 bases each). Trimming pared 7 bases from V and 6 bases from J, leaving 14 bases between. CDR3 size: 13 residues. Germline V CDR1 and CDR2: MDHEN, SYDVKM. Here the CDR3 DNA reads TGTGCCAGCAACCTAGGGACGCCGGATACGCAGTATTTT. The encoded protein is CASNLGTPDTQYF. Full variable domain (outside the CDR3, taken from reference TRBV28 and TRBJ2-3): DVKVTQSSRYLVKRTGEKVFLECVQDMDHENMFWYRQDPGLGLRLIYFSYDVKMKEKGDIPEGYSVSREKKERFSLILESASTNQTSMYLCASNLGTPDTQYFGPGTRLTVL.

CDR3 coding DNA: TGTGCCACCCGGGCGAGGGAAGGGGGCTCCTACAATGAGCAGTTCTTC. Amino acid sequence: CATRAREGGSYNEQFF. The genes are TRBV6-6 and TRBJ2-1; possibly TRBD1 for D (6 bases). Germline loops: CDR1 MNHNY, CDR2 SVGAGI (reference sequence). This CDR3 comprises 16 residues. V was clipped by 10 bases and J by 0 bases, with 19 bases between them.

The chain couples TRBV7-2 to TRBJ1-2, with unresolved D. V lost 3 bases, J lost 1 base, and 6 bases lay in between. The germline CDR1 and CDR2 sequences are SGHTA and FQGNSA. CDR3 length: 13 residues. In DNA, the CDR3 is TGTGCCAGCAGCTTGGACGGTAACTATGGCTACACCTTC. It specifies CASSLDGNYGYTF. Using reference TRBV7-2 and TRBJ1-2 for the parts outside the CDR3, the full variable domain is GAGVSQSPSNKVTEKGKDVELRCDPISGHTALYWYRQSLGQGLEFLIYFQGNSAPDKSGLPSDRFSAERTGGSVSTLTIQRTQQEDSAVYLCASSLDGNYGYTFGSGTRLTVV.

V is TRBV28 and J is TRBJ2-7; D ambiguous. Germline V gene sequence: CDR1 MDHEN, CDR2 SYDVKM. This CDR3 has 15 amino acids. Trimming cost V 5 bases and J 3 bases, with 17 bases left between them. CDR3 sequence: CASSPLDDLGYEQYF. DNA of the CDR3: TGTGCCAGCAGTCCATTGGACGATCTCGGCTACGAGCAGTACTTC.

The genes are TRBV19 and TRBJ1-2; 7 positions agree with TRBD1. Trimming cost V 2 bases and J 8 bases; bases outside gene matches: 8. The CDR3 covers 14 residues. CDR1 LNHDA and CDR2 SQIVND come from the germline V gene (reference sequence). DNA for the CDR3: TGTGCCAGTAGTATACCCCGGGACAGTTACGGCTACACCTTC. Its protein is CASSIPRDSYGYTF.

This rearrangement joins TRBV9 to TRBJ1-1; D gene ambiguous. The CDR3 runs to 14 residues. The germline V gene has CDR1 SGDLS and CDR2 YYNGEE. V was clipped by 1 base and J by 1 base, with 8 bases between them. The DNA of the CDR3 is TGTGCCAGCAGCGTAAGTCCGGCGAACACTGAAGCTTTCTTT. Encoded protein: CASSVSPANTEAFF.

V is TRBV6-6 and J is TRBJ1-1, with D tentatively TRBD1 (5 bases). Trimming took 2 bases from V and 5 from J, leaving 15 bases between them. This CDR3 comprises 15 residues. Per the germline V gene, CDR1 is MNHNY and CDR2 is SVGAGI (reference sequence). Written as DNA, the CDR3 is TGTGCCAGCAGTTACGGGAGGCAGGGTACTACTGAAGCTTTCTTT. It yields the protein CASSYGRQGTTEAFF.